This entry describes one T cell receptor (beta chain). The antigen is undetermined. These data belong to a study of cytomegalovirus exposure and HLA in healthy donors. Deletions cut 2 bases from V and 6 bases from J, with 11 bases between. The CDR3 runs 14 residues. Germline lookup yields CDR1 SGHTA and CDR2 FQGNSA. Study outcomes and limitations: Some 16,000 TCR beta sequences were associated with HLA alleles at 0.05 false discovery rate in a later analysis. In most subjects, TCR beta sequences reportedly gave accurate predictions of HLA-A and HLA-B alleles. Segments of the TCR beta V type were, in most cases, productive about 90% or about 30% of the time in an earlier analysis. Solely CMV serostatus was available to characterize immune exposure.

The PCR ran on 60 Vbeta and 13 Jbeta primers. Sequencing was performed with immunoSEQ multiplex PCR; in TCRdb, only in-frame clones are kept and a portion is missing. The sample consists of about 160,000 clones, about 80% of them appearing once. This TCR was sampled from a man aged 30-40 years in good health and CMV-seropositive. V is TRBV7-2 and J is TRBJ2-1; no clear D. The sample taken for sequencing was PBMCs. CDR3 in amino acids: CASSLNSMLNEQFF. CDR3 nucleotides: TGTGCCAGCAGCTTAAATAGTATGCTCAATGAGCAGTTCTTC.